Below, 2 T cell receptor beta chains from the same sample are listed, as sequenced in a study of cytomegalovirus exposure and HLA in healthy donors. Vbeta (60) and Jbeta (13) primers were used in the PCR. Assay used: immunoSEQ multiplex PCR; TCRdb lists only in-frame clones, some missing. The sample consists of around 130,000 clones, about 73% of them appearing once. The sequencing sample was made of PBMCs. These TCRs come from a woman in her 40s in good health and CMV-seropositive.

This clone was observed a handful of times. V and J are TRBV5-6 and TRBJ1-5; TRBD1 might be the D (5 bases). V shed 4 bases and J shed 4 bases, with 12 bases lying between them. The CDR3 loop spans 14 amino acids. The germline V gene encodes CDR1 SGHDT and CDR2 YYEEEE. The CDR3 nucleotides read TGTGCCAGCAGCAACTGGGGGGGAAATCAGCCCCAGCATTTT. Protein product: CASSNWGGNQPQHF.

V gene TRBV4-3 combines with J gene TRBJ1-4; D perhaps matches TRBD1 (6 bases). V lost 4 bases and J lost 8, with 17 bases in between. CDR3 length: 15 residues. CDR1 and CDR2 from the germline V gene are LGHNA and YSLEER. The CDR3 DNA is TGCGCCAGCAGCCTGATGACAGGTGAGGCGGAAAAACTGTTTTTT. Protein: CASSLMTGEAEKLFF.